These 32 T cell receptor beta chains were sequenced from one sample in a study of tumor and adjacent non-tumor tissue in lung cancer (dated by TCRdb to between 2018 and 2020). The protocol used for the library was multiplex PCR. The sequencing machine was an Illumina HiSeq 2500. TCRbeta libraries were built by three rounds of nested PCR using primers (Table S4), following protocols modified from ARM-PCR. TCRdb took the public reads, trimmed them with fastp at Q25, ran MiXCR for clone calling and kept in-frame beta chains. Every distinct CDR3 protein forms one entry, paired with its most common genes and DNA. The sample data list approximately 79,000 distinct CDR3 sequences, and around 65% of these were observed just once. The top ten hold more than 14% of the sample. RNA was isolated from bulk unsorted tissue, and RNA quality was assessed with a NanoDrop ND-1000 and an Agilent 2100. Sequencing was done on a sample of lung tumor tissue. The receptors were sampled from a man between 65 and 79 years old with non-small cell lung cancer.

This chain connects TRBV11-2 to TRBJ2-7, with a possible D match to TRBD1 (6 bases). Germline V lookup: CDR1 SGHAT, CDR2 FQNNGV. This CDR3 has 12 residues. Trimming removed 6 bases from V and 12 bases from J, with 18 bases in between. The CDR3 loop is CASRPTGYDLYF. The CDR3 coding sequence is TGTGCCAGCAGGCCCACAGGGTACGATCTGTACTTC.

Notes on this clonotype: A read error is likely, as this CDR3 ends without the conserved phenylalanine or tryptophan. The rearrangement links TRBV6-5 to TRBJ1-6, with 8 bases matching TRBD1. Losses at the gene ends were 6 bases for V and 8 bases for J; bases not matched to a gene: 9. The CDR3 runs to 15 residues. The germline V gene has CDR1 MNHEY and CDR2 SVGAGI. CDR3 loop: CASRTPGQAHSPLHV. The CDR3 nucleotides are TGTGCCAGCAGAACGCCGGGACAGGCCCATTCACCCCTCCACGTT.

The CDR3 DNA reads TGTATCAGCAGTCTACGCGGGAGGGCTCGCACAGATACGCAGTATTTT. Residues: CISSLRGRARTDTQYF. This rearrangement joins TRBV12-3 or TRBV12-4 to TRBJ2-3, with 9 bases that match TRBD2. The CDR3 consists of 16 residues.

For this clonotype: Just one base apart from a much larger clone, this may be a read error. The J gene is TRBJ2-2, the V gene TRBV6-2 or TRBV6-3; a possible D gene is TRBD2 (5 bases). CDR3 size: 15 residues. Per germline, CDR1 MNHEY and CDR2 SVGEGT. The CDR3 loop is CASSYSSGRAGELSF. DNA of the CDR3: TGTGCCAGCAGTTACTCCAGTGGAAGGGCCGGGGAGCTGTCTTTT.

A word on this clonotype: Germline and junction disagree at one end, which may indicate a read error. CDR3 DNA sequence: TGTGTCAGCGCCGGGGAAAACAGCAATCAGCCCCAGCATTTT. This encodes CVSAGENSNQPQHF. The chain employs TRBV6-6 and TRBJ1-5, with D unresolved. CDR3 length equals 14 residues. Germline values: CDR1 MNHNY, CDR2 SVGAGI (reference sequence).

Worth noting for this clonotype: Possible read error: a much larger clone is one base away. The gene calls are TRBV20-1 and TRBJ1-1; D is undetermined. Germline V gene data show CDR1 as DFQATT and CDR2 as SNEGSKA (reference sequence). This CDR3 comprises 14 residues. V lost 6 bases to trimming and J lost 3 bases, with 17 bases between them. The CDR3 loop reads CSAHPRGRDTEAFF. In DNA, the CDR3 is TGCAGTGCCCACCCACGGGGAAGGGACACTGAAGCTTTCTTT.

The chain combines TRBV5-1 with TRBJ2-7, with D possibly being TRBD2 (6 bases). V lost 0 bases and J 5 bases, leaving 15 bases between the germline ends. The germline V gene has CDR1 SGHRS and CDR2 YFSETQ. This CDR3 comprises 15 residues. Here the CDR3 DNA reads TGCGCCAGCAGCTTGGGACTAGGATGGACCCACGAGCAGTACTTC. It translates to CASSLGLGWTHEQYF.

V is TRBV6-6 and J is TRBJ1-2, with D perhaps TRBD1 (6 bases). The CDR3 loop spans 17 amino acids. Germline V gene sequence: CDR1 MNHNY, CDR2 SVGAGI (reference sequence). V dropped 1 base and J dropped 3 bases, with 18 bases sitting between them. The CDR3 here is CASSYLSGAHRDYGYTF. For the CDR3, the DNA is TGTGCCAGCAGTTACTTGTCAGGGGCCCACCGGGACTATGGCTACACCTTC.

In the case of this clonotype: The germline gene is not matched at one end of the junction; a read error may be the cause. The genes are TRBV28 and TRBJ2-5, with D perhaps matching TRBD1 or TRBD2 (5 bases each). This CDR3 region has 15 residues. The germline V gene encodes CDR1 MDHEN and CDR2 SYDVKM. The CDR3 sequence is CASGLPTGTSETQYF. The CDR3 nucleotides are TGTGCCAGCGGTTTACCCACCGGGACCTCAGAGACCCAGTACTTC.

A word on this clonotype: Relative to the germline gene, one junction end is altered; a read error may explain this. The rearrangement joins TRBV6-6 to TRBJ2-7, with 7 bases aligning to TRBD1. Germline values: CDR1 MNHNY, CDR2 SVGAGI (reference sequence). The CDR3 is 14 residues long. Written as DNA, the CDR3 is TGTGCCAGCAGGACTCGGGACAGCTCCTACGAACAGTACTTC. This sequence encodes CASRTRDSSYEQYF.

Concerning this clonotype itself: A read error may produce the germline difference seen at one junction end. CDR3 nucleotides: TGCGCCAGCAGCCCCCGAACGACGACTTGGGGTGGCACTGAAACTTTCTTT. Amino acids: CASSPRTTTWGGTETFF. The V and J genes are TRBV4-1 and TRBJ1-1; D gene uncertain. The CDR3 length is 17 residues. Germline loops: CDR1 MGHRA, CDR2 YSYEKL.

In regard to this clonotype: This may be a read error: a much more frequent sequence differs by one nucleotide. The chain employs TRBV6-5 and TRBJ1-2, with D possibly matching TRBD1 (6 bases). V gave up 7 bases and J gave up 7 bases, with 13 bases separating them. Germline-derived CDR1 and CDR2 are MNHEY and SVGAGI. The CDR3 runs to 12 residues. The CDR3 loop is CASNAGDCGYTF. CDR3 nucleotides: TGTGCCAGCAATGCAGGGGACTGTGGCTACACCTTC.

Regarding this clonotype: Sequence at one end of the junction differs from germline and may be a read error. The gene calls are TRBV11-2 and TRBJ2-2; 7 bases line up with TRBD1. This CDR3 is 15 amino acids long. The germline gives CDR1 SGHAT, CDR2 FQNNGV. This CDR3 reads CARSLGRGRTGDLLF. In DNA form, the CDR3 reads TGTGCCAGGAGCTTAGGCAGGGGGAGAACCGGGGACCTGTTATTT.

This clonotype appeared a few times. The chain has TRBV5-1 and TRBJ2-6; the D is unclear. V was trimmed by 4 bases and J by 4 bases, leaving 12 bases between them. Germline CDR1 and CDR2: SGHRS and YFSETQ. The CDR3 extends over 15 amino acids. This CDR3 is CASSLWTAGANVLTF. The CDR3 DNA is TGCGCCAGCAGCCTCTGGACGGCCGGGGCCAACGTCCTGACTTTC.

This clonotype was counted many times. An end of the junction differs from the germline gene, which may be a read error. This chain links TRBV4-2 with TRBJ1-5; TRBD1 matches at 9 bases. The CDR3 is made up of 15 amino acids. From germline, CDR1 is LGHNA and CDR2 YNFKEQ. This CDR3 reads CASSQDGTGSQSQHF. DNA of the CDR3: TGTGCCAGCAGCCAAGATGGGACAGGGAGTCAGTCCCAGCATTTT.

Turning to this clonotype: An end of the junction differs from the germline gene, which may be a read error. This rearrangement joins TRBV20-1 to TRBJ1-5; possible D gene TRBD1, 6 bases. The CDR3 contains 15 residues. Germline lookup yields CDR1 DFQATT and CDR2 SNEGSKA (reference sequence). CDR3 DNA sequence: TGCAGTGCTAGAGACGACAGGATTAGCAGTCAGCCCCAGCATTTT. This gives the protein CSARDDRISSQPQHF.

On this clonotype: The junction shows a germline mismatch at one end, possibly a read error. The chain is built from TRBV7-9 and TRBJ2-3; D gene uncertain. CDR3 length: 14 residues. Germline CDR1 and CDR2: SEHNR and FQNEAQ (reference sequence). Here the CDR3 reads CASNFSALRDTQYF. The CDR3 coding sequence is TGTGCCAGCAACTTCTCTGCGTTGAGAGATACGCAATATTTT.

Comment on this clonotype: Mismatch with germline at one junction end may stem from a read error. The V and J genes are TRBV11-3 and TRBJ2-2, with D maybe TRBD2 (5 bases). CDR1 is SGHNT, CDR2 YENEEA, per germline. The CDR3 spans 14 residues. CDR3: CACSLTGIVGEQFF. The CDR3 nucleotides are TGTGCCTGCAGCCTAACGGGGATTGTCGGGGAGCAGTTTTTT.

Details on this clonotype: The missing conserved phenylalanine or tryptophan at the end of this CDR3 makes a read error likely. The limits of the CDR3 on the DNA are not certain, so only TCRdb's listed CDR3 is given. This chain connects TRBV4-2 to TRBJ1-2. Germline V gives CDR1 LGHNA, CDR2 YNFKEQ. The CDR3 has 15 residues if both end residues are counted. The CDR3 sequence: CASSQDRSRNYGYTS.

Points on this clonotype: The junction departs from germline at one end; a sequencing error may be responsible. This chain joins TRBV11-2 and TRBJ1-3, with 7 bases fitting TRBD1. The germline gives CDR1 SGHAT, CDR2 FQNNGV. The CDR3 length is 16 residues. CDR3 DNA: TGTGCTAGCAGCCCTCTCCGCCAGGGGGGCGGAAACACCATGTATTTT. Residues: CASSPLRQGGGNTMYF.

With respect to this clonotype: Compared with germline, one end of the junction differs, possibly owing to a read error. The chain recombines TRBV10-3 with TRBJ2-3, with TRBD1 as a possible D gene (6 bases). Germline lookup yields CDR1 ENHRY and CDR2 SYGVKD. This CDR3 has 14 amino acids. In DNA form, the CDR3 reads TGTGCCATCAGTGAGACGTGGGACACAGATATGCGGTACTTT. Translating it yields CAISETWDTDMRYF.

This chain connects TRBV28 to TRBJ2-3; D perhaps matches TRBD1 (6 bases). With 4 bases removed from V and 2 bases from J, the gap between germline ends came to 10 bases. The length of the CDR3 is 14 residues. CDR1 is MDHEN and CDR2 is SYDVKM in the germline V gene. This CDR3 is CASSWGHSTDTQYF. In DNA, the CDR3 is TGTGCCAGCAGTTGGGGACATTCCACAGATACGCAGTATTTT.

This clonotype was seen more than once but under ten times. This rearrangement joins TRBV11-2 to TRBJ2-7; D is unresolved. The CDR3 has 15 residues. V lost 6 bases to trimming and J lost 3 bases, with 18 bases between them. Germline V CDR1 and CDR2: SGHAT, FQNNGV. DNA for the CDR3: TGTGCCAGCAGTCGTTATCCCTATTTAGGCTACGAGCAGTACTTC. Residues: CASSRYPYLGYEQYF.

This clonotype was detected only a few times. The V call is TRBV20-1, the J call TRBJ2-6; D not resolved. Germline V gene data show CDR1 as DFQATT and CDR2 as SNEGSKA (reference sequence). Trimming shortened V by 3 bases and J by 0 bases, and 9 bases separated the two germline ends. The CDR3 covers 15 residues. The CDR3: CSASPGVSGANVLTF. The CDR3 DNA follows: TGCAGTGCTAGCCCAGGAGTCTCTGGGGCCAACGTCCTGACTTTC.

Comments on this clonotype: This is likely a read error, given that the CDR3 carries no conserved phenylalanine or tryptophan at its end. The CDR3: CASSLRPPGQGAGEQYC. CDR3 sequence (DNA): TGTGCCAGTAGCCTACGACCACCGGGACAGGGAGCTGGGGAGCAGTACTGC. J is TRBJ2-7 and V is TRBV11-2; TRBD1 matches at 9 bases. The V segment lost 9 bases and the J segment 7 bases; nucleotides outside the gene matches: 22. The CDR3 runs to 17 residues. CDR1 SGHAT and CDR2 FQNNGV come from the germline V gene.

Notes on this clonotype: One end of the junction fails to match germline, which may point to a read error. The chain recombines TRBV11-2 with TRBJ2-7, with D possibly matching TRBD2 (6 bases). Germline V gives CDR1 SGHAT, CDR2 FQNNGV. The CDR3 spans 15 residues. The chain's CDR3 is CASSVRRGRLCEQYF. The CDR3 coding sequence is TGTGCTAGCAGCGTACGGCGGGGAAGACTTTGCGAGCAGTACTTC.

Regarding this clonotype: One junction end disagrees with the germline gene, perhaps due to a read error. The CDR3 DNA follows: TGTGCCAGCAGCTTCTGTCTAGAGGCAGGCGGGGAGCTGTTATTT. Protein product: CASSFCLEAGGELLF. J is TRBJ2-2 and V is TRBV11-2; a weak D match, TRBD2 (6 bases). Per germline, CDR1 SGHAT and CDR2 FQNNGV. The length of the CDR3 is 15 residues.

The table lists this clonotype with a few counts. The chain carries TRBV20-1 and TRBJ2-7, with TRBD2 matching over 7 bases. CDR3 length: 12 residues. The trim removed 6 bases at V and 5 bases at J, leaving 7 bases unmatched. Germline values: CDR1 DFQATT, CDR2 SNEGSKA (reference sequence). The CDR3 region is CSATGGDHEQYF. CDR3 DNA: TGCAGTGCCACTGGGGGGGACCACGAGCAGTACTTC.

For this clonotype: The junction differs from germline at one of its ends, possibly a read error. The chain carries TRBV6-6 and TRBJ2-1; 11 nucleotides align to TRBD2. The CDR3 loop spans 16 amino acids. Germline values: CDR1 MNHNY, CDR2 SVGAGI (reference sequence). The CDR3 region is CASSYSRVAGGLEQSF. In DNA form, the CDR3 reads TGTGCCAGCAGTTACAGCCGGGTAGCGGGGGGGCTTGAGCAGTCCTTC.

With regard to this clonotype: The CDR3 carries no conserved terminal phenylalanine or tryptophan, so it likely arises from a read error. CDR3 sequence reads: CASNRGGRNQPQHL. CDR3 coding DNA: TGTGCCAGCAACAGAGGGGGGCGCAATCAGCCCCAGCATTTA. The chain combines TRBV12-3 or TRBV12-4 with TRBJ1-5; D perhaps matches TRBD1 (6 bases). This CDR3 has 14 amino acids. V was cut by 7 bases and J by 2 bases, with 12 bases left in between.

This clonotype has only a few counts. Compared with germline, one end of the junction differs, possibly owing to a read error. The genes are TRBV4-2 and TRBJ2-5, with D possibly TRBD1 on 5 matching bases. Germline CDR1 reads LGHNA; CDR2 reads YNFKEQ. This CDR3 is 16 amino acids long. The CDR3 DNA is TGTGTCAGCAGGGCCACCCCAGCCACGGTACAAGAGACCCAGTACTTC. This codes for CVSRATPATVQETQYF.

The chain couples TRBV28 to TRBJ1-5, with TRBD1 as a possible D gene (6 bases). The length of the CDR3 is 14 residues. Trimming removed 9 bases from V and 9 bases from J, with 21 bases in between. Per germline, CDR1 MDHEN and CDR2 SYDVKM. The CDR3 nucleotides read TGTGCCAGGAACCAATACAGGGAGTATCGGCCCCAGCATTTT. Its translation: CARNQYREYRPQHF.